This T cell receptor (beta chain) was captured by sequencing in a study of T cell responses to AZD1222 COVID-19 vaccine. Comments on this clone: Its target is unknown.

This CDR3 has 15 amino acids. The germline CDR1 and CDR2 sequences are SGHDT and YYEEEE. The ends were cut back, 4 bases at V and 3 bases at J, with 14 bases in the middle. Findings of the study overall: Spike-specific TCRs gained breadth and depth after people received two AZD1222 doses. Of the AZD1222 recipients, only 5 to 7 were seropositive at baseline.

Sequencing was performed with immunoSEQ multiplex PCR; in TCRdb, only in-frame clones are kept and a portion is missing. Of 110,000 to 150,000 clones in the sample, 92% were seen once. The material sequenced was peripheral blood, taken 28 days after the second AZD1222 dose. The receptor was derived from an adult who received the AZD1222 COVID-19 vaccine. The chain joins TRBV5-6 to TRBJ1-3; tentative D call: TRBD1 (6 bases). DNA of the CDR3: TGTGCCAGCAGCGCATGGGGGGCTGGTGGAAACACCATATATTTT. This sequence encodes CASSAWGAGGNTIYF.